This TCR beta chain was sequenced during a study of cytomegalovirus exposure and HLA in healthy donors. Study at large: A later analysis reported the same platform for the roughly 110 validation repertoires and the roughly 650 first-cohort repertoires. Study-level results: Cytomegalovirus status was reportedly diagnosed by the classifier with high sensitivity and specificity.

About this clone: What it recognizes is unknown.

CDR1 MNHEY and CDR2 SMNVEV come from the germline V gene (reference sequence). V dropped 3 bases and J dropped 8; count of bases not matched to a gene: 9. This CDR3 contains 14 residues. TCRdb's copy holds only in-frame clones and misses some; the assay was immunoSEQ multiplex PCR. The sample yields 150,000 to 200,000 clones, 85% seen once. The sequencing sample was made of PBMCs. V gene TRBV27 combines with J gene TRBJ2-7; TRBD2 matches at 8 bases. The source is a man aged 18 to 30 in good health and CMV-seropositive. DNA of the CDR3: TGTGCCAGCAGTTTTGGCGGGAGGACCGTCAAGCAGTACTTC. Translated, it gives CASSFGGRTVKQYF.